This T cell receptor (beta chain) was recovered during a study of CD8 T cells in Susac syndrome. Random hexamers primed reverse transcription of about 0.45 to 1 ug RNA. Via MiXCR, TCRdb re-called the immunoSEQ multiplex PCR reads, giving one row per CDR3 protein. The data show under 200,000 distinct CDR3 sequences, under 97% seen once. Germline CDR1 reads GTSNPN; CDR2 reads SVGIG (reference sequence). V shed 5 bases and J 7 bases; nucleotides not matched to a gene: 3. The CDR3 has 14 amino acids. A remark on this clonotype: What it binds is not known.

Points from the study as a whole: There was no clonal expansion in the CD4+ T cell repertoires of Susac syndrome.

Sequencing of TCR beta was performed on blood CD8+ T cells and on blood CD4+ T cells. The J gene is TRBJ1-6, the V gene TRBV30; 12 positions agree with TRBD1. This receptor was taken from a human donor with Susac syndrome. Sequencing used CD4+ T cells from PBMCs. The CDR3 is CAWGTGGPNSPLHF. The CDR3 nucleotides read TGTGCCTGGGGGACAGGGGGCCCCAATTCACCCCTCCACTTT.